The 32 T cell receptor beta chains below were found in one sample sequenced in a study of beta chain features in type 1 diabetes. All of the isolated RNA was reverse transcribed, so expressed TCRB transcripts were sequenced. TCRdb's table, derived via immunoSEQ multiplex PCR, lists solely in-frame clones and lacks some. The sample lists about 140,000 clones, approximately 9.8% occurring once. The specimen sequenced was central memory CD4+ T cells from blood. The receptor source for this set is a woman between 40 and 50 years old in good health.

In this sample, this clone turned up a few times. This chain joins TRBV19 and TRBJ1-5; 7 nucleotides align to TRBD1. Per germline, CDR1 LNHDA and CDR2 SQIVND (reference sequence). This CDR3 spans 14 amino acids. V shed 6 bases, J shed 7 bases, and the junction held 9 bases outside the gene matches. The CDR3: CASRNRGGGQPQHF. For the CDR3, the DNA is TGTGCCAGTAGGAACAGGGGCGGGGGGCAGCCCCAGCATTTT.

This clone was seen a handful of times. The rearrangement uses TRBV6-6 and TRBJ2-3; 9 bases fit TRBD1. The V gene's germline CDR1 is MNHNY and CDR2 SVGAGI (reference sequence). V shed 5 bases, J shed 6 bases, and the junction held 6 bases outside the gene matches. The CDR3 is 14 amino acids. CDR3 bases: TGTGCCAGCAGTGCGGGACAGGGAGTGGATACGCAGTATTTT. Amino acid sequence: CASSAGQGVDTQYF.

The chain is built from TRBV7-2 and TRBJ1-5; TRBD1 might be the D (5 bases). The ends were cut back, 5 bases at V and 3 bases at J, with 14 bases in the middle. This CDR3 has 15 amino acids. CDR1 and CDR2 (germline): SGHTA, FQGNSA. Here the CDR3 reads CASSPASRVNQPQHF. The CDR3 DNA reads as TGTGCCAGCAGCCCCGCGTCCAGGGTCAATCAGCCCCAGCATTTT.

This clone was recorded many times. Other DNA sequences in this sample translate to the same CDR3. This sequence joins TRBV29-1 and TRBJ2-3, with 13 bases aligning to TRBD2. The germline gives CDR1 SQVTM, CDR2 ANQGSEA. Losses at the gene ends were 7 bases for V and 3 bases for J; bases not matched to a gene: 4. The CDR3 covers 14 residues. CDR3 nucleotides: TGCAGCGCCTCGGGACTAGCGGGAACAGATACGCAGTATTTT. It translates to CSASGLAGTDTQYF.

V gene TRBV7-2 combines with J gene TRBJ1-2, with TRBD1 matching over 9 bases. The CDR3 is made up of 13 amino acids. J lost 8 bases, V lost 5 bases, and 6 bases had no gene match. Germline V lookup: CDR1 SGHTA, CDR2 FQGNSA. CDR3 in amino acids: CASSAPGQGGYTF. The CDR3 DNA is TGTGCCAGCAGCGCCCCGGGACAGGGCGGCTACACCTTC.

The sample holds a few counts of this clone. The chain joins TRBV7-6 to TRBJ2-2; TRBD2 matches 10 bases. The germline gives CDR1 SGHVS, CDR2 FNYEAQ. The CDR3 is 16 residues long. V shed 3 bases and J 7 bases; nucleotides not matched to a gene: 8. As DNA, the CDR3 is TGTGCCAGCAGCTTCAGTAGCGGGGGGAATGACGGGGAGCTGTTTTTT. This encodes CASSFSSGGNDGELFF.

There are a few counts of this clone. The V and J genes are TRBV10-3 and TRBJ1-2; no reliable D call. The germline gives CDR1 ENHRY, CDR2 SYGVKD. This CDR3 region has 15 residues. V dropped 4 bases and J dropped 0 bases, with 12 bases sitting between them. Written as DNA, the CDR3 is TGTGCCATCAGTGGGACTTCTTCAGCTAACTATGGCTACACCTTC. Protein sequence: CAISGTSSANYGYTF.

The chain recombines TRBV29-1 with TRBJ2-7; 7 bases align to TRBD1. This CDR3 is 14 amino acids long. V lost 6 bases and J lost 3; bases outside the gene matches: 11. Per the germline V gene, CDR1 is SQVTM and CDR2 is ANQGSEA. The CDR3: CSVAAPGQIYEQYF. In DNA, the CDR3 is TGCAGCGTCGCGGCACCGGGACAGATCTACGAGCAGTACTTC.

This clone was recorded a few times. The chain links TRBV10-3 to TRBJ2-5, with a possible D match to TRBD1 (8 bases). The V end lost 6 bases, the J end lost 4 bases, and 15 bases lay between the germline ends. This CDR3 has 14 amino acids. CDR1 and CDR2 (germline): ENHRY, SYGVKD. CDR3 sequence: CAISPTGEGETQYF. CDR3 bases: TGTGCCATCAGCCCGACAGGGGAGGGAGAGACCCAGTACTTC.

This clone was counted between two and nine times. CDR3 sequence (DNA): TGCAGCGTTGAAAGGCGGACCTCCGAGGGGACCCAGTACTTC. Protein product: CSVERRTSEGTQYF. This rearrangement joins TRBV29-1 to TRBJ2-5; a possible D gene is TRBD2 (5 bases). V dropped 2 bases and J dropped 7 bases, with 17 bases sitting between them. There are 14 residues in the CDR3. Germline-derived CDR1 and CDR2 are SQVTM and ANQGSEA.

The V call is TRBV5-4, the J call TRBJ2-1; 7 bases line up with TRBD1. CDR1 is SGHNT, CDR2 YYREEE, per germline (reference sequence). This CDR3 comprises 15 residues. With 4 bases clipped from V and 0 bases from J, the junction kept 4 bases outside the gene matches. CDR3 sequence reads: CASSADRASYNEQFF. Written as DNA, the CDR3 is TGTGCCAGCAGCGCCGACAGGGCCTCCTACAATGAGCAGTTCTTC.

This clone was found a few times. The CDR3 spells CAIAASSDTQYF. The DNA of the CDR3 is TGTGCCATCGCGGCCAGTTCAGATACGCAGTATTTT. The chain joins TRBV10-3 to TRBJ2-3; D remains unclear. This CDR3 region has 12 residues. Looked up from germline, CDR1 is ENHRY and CDR2 is SYGVKD. The V end was cut by 8 bases, the J end by 4 bases, with 10 bases between.

J is TRBJ2-5 and V is TRBV7-9; 9 bases fit TRBD2. In germline, CDR1 is SEHNR, CDR2 FQNEAQ (reference sequence). The CDR3 is 16 amino acids. V shed 5 bases and J 5 bases; nucleotides not matched to a gene: 12. The CDR3 region is CASSGLAGASRETQYF. The CDR3 bases are TGTGCCAGCAGCGGTTTAGCGGGGGCCTCCCGGGAGACCCAGTACTTC.

The chain joins TRBV2 to TRBJ1-1; D possibly corresponds to TRBD1 (5 bases). V lost 7 bases and J 2 bases, leaving 14 bases between the germline ends. Per germline, CDR1 SNHLY and CDR2 FYNNEI. The CDR3 has 14 residues. The CDR3 reads CASTSPRDNTEAFF. CDR3 bases: TGTGCCAGCACCTCGCCCAGGGATAACACTGAAGCTTTCTTT.

In its sample, this clone was seen a few times. V is TRBV7-2 and J is TRBJ2-7; 10 bases match TRBD1. In germline, CDR1 is SGHTA, CDR2 FQGNSA. CDR3 length equals 15 residues. J was trimmed by 3 bases and V by 5 bases; bases with no gene match: 7. CDR3 bases: TGTGCCAGCAGCCACCCGGGACAGGGGTTCTACGAGCAGTACTTC. Translated, it gives CASSHPGQGFYEQYF.

This clone has just a few counts. This sequence joins TRBV19 and TRBJ1-1; D not certain. The CDR3 is 13 amino acids. CDR1 and CDR2 from the germline V gene are LNHDA and SQIVND (reference sequence). V lost 6 bases and J lost 0, with 8 bases in between. CDR3 sequence (DNA): TGTGCCAGTAGCGAAACAGTGAACACTGAAGCTTTCTTT. Its translation: CASSETVNTEAFF.

The rearrangement links TRBV7-2 to TRBJ2-2, with TRBD2 matching over 11 bases. Germline V lookup: CDR1 SGHTA, CDR2 FQGNSA. The CDR3 contains 16 residues. V gave up 4 bases and J gave up 6 bases; unmatched junction bases: 7. The CDR3 DNA is TGTGCCAGCAGCTCAAGGCCGGGACTAGCGGCCGGGGAGCTGTTTTTT. Its translation: CASSSRPGLAAGELFF.

This clone appeared a few times. V is TRBV18 and J is TRBJ2-1, with 10 positions matching TRBD1. Germline V lookup: CDR1 KGHSH, CDR2 LQKENI. The junction had 3 bases not matched to a gene; V was cut back by 0 bases and J by 7 bases. There are 15 residues in the CDR3. CDR3 protein: CASSPPGQGMNEQFF. CDR3 DNA sequence: TGTGCCAGCTCACCACCGGGACAGGGGATGAATGAGCAGTTCTTC.

This clone was seen only a few times. J is TRBJ1-6 and V is TRBV7-2; D remains ambiguous. This CDR3 is built from 16 residues. The germline CDR1 and CDR2 sequences are SGHTA and FQGNSA. With 5 bases removed from V and 5 bases from J, the gap between germline ends came to 16 bases. The DNA for the CDR3 is TGTGCCAGCAGCCGTAACCGTGGCGGGAATAATTCACCCCTCCACTTT. It encodes CASSRNRGGNNSPLHF. The variable domain in full, with the rest retrieved from reference TRBV7-2 and TRBJ1-6, is GAGVSQSPSNKVTEKGKDVELRCDPISGHTALYWYRQSLGQGLEFLIYFQGNSAPDKSGLPSDRFSAERTGGSVSTLTIQRTQQEDSAVYLCASSRNRGGNNSPLHFGNGTRLTVT.

By sample share, this clone is medium-sized. This specimen includes other DNA sequences encoding the same CDR3. J is TRBJ2-7 and V is TRBV18; 9 positions agree with TRBD2. J was trimmed by 1 base and V by 3 bases; bases with no gene match: 1. Germline lookup yields CDR1 KGHSH and CDR2 LQKENI. The CDR3 is made up of 14 amino acids. CDR3 sequence (DNA): TGTGCCAGCTCACCGAGCGGGGGGTCCTACGAGCAGTACTTC. This gives the protein CASSPSGGSYEQYF.

This clone turned up a few times. The sample holds other DNA sequences that translate to the same CDR3. This chain connects TRBV5-1 to TRBJ2-3, with 9 nucleotides matching TRBD1. This CDR3 contains 14 residues. V trimming: 0 bases; J trimming: 5 bases; junction bases outside the gene matches: 1. The germline gives CDR1 SGHRS, CDR2 YFSETQ. The CDR3 coding sequence is TGCGCCAGCAGCTTGGGGACAGGGGTAGATACGCAGTATTTT. Protein product: CASSLGTGVDTQYF.

The genes are TRBV5-1 and TRBJ1-1; tentatively, D is TRBD1 (5 bases). The CDR3 has 15 amino acids. Germline assignment: CDR1 SGHRS and CDR2 YFSETQ. V was pared by 2 bases and J by 3 bases, with 14 bases between. The CDR3, as DNA: TGCGCCAGCAGCTTCGGGGGGGTTGCAGACACTGAAGCTTTCTTT. Translating it yields CASSFGGVADTEAFF.

This clone occurred a few times. The genes are TRBV9 and TRBJ2-3; TRBD2 matches at 10 bases. Germline loops: CDR1 SGDLS, CDR2 YYNGEE. CDR3 length: 15 amino acids. V was clipped by 2 bases and J by 1 base; unmatched bases: 1. The CDR3 protein is CASSVSGGRTDTQYF. CDR3 bases: TGTGCCAGCAGCGTTAGCGGGGGGCGCACAGATACGCAGTATTTT.

This clone was detected only a few times. V gene TRBV6-6 combines with J gene TRBJ1-1; tentative D call: TRBD1 (6 bases). This CDR3 region has 11 residues. V lost 5 bases to trimming and J lost 7 bases, with 8 bases between them. Germline loops: CDR1 MNHNY, CDR2 SVGAGI (reference sequence). The CDR3 coding sequence is TGTGCCAGCAGTGCAGGGGTTGAAGCTTTCTTT. This sequence encodes CASSAGVEAFF.

The gene calls are TRBV14 and TRBJ1-2; TRBD1 matches at 9 bases. The germline gives CDR1 SGHDN, CDR2 FVKESK. The CDR3 is made up of 14 amino acids. The V and J ends lost 4 bases and 6 bases, in that order; junction bases with no gene match: 6. CDR3 sequence: CASSRTGERHGYTF. The CDR3 DNA follows: TGTGCCAGCAGCCGGACAGGGGAGAGGCATGGCTACACCTTC.

The chain is built from TRBV7-2 and TRBJ1-3; D unresolved. V gave up 2 bases and J gave up 7 bases, with 3 bases separating them. Germline lookup yields CDR1 SGHTA and CDR2 FQGNSA. This CDR3 is 11 amino acids long. This chain's CDR3 is CASSLRNTIYF. Here the CDR3 DNA reads TGTGCCAGCAGCTTACGGAACACCATATATTTT.

The chain joins TRBV2 to TRBJ1-6, with D possibly TRBD1 on 6 matching bases. Looked up from germline, CDR1 is SNHLY and CDR2 is FYNNEI. The CDR3 spans 14 residues. V was pared by 4 bases and J by 10 bases, with 14 bases between. Here the CDR3 reads CASSVAGEGSPLHF. DNA for the CDR3: TGTGCCAGCAGTGTGGCAGGGGAGGGGTCACCCCTCCACTTT.

This clone occurred many times. The V and J genes are TRBV6-1 and TRBJ1-5; 7 bases are shared with TRBD1. The CDR3 spans 15 residues. Per the germline V gene, CDR1 is MNHNS and CDR2 is SASEGT. V gave up 0 bases and J gave up 4 bases; unmatched junction bases: 3. CDR3 DNA sequence: TGTGCCAGCAGTGAAGCGGGACAGCAGAATCAGCCCCAGCATTTT. Translation gives CASSEAGQQNQPQHF.

The CDR3 DNA reads TGTGCCAGCAGTCCCTGGGGAGAAGTGAACACTGAAGCTTTCTTT. Amino acids: CASSPWGEVNTEAFF. The V call is TRBV27, the J call TRBJ1-1; D unclear. Per the germline V gene, CDR1 is MNHEY and CDR2 is SMNVEV (reference sequence). Deletions cut 5 bases from V and 0 bases from J, with 13 bases between. This CDR3 has 15 amino acids.

This clone came up a few times. This rearrangement joins TRBV6-6 to TRBJ1-3; D may be TRBD1 (6 bases). Looked up from germline, CDR1 is MNHNY and CDR2 is SVGAGI (reference sequence). The CDR3 spans 15 residues. The ends were cut back, 7 bases at V and 0 bases at J, with 13 bases in the middle. CDR3 nucleotide sequence: TGTGCCAGCACTTCCGGACAGCTCTCTGGAAACACCATATATTTT. The encoded protein is CASTSGQLSGNTIYF.

This clone was seen only a few times. The chain has TRBV19 and TRBJ1-3; possibly TRBD1 for D (6 bases). Trimming took off 5 bases at V and 2 bases at J, with 10 bases between the two ends. The CDR3 is 14 residues long. The germline V gene encodes CDR1 LNHDA and CDR2 SQIVND (reference sequence). This chain's CDR3 is CASSPRTAGNTIYF. CDR3 coding DNA: TGTGCCAGTAGTCCCCGGACAGCTGGAAACACCATATATTTT.

This clone has more than one count but fewer than ten. This sequence joins TRBV6-4 and TRBJ1-2; 8 nucleotides agree with TRBD1. Trimming cost V 6 bases and J 7 bases; bases outside gene matches: 13. CDR3 length: 15 residues. Germline V lookup: CDR1 MRHNA, CDR2 SNTAGT. Here the CDR3 DNA reads TGTGCCAGCAGCGAGAACAGGGGGATTAACGGTGGCTACACCTTC. Encoded protein: CASSENRGINGGYTF.